This T cell receptor beta chain came from a study of post-analysis software for immune sequencing data. V dropped 2 bases and J dropped 2; count of bases not matched to a gene: 14. Germline values: CDR1 MNHNS, CDR2 SASEGT. The CDR3 totals 19 residues. The authors incorporated unique molecular identifiers into the TCR beta cDNA libraries. Yield was about 500,000 cDNA molecules from 1 to 10 million T cells. MiXCR was run by TCRdb on the PCR reads, yielding one entry per CDR3 protein. The data hold some 690,000 distinct CDR3 sequences, with roughly three fifths observed a single time. This clonotype has only a few counts. The antigen is unknown. Findings of the study overall: Relative to controls, patients had 4 or 5 TRBV segments at higher frequency, with TRBV5-6, TRBV5-1 and TRBV20-1 among these. Controls significantly exceeded multiple sclerosis patients in normalized Chao1 diversity.

J is TRBJ1-4 and V is TRBV6-1, with 7 bases lining up with TRBD1. Material: blood. The sequence came from a girl aged 2 to 10 with multiple sclerosis. CDR3 in amino acids: CASSERIFVWGQTNEKLFF. In nucleotides, the CDR3 is TGTGCCAGCAGTGAACGAATTTTTGTGTGGGGACAGACTAATGAAAAACTGTTTTTT.